Shown below are 12 T cell receptor beta chains from a single sample sequenced in a study of technical replicates of blood from a handful of donors listed by TCRdb under 2017. Library prep was done by the immunoSEQ multiplex PCR assay. TCRdb holds this immuneACCESS table with in-frame rearrangements only. Some clones are missing; in checked studies, unresolved V genes explain under half, and the rest has no known cause. This sample holds around 83,000 clones; around 90% were observed only once. The ten most abundant clones make up about 0.23% of the sample. Sample: T cells isolated from PBMCs. The source of these receptors is a human donor in good health.

The chain is built from TRBV7-9 and TRBJ2-1; 9 bases align to TRBD2. Per the germline V gene, CDR1 is SEHNR and CDR2 is FQNEAQ (reference sequence). This CDR3 comprises 15 residues. V trimming: 5 bases; J trimming: 8 bases; junction bases outside the gene matches: 10. This CDR3 is CASSPGSSGKDEQFF. The CDR3 nucleotides read TGTGCCAGCAGCCCAGGCTCTAGCGGGAAGGATGAGCAGTTCTTC.

This rearrangement joins TRBV19 to TRBJ1-5; 9 bases line up with TRBD1. The V gene end was trimmed by 6 bases and the J gene end by 4 bases; junction bases not matched to a gene: 10. The germline V gene encodes CDR1 LNHDA and CDR2 SQIVND (reference sequence). The CDR3 runs to 16 residues. For the CDR3, the DNA is TGTGCCAGTAGGGGGGGGGCGACAGGGGGAAATCAGCCCCAGCATTTT. As protein: CASRGGATGGNQPQHF.

The chain combines TRBV28 with TRBJ1-5; D uncertain. The CDR3 contains 13 residues. CDR1 MDHEN and CDR2 SYDVKM come from the germline V gene. Deletions cut 6 bases from V and 9 bases from J, with 15 bases between. The CDR3 DNA follows: TGTGCCAGCAGCGCCTCCTTTCAGGTGCCCCAGCATTTT. Translating gives CASSASFQVPQHF.

This clone was counted between two and nine times. This chain links TRBV29-1 with TRBJ1-1; D is unresolved. CDR1 and CDR2 (germline): SQVTM, ANQGSEA. The CDR3 length is 13 residues. V shed 4 bases and J shed 1 base, with 10 bases lying between them. CDR3 region: CSVGHGRNTEAFF. The CDR3 nucleotides read TGCAGCGTTGGCCACGGGAGGAACACTGAAGCTTTCTTT.

The V call is TRBV15, the J call TRBJ2-6; D gene ambiguous. CDR1 and CDR2 from the germline V gene are LNHNV and YYDKDF (reference sequence). Trimming left V 0 bases short and J 1 base short, with 7 bases between. There are 16 residues in the CDR3. The CDR3 protein is CATSRDRRSGANVLTF. Written as DNA, the CDR3 is TGTGCCACCAGCAGAGATAGGCGGTCTGGGGCCAACGTCCTGACTTTC.

This sequence joins TRBV7-8 and TRBJ2-7; TRBD2 agrees at 12 bases. After removal of 2 bases from V and 6 bases from J, the junction contained 14 bases not matched to a gene. The CDR3 sequence is 18 residues long. Germline lookup yields CDR1 SGHVS and CDR2 FQNEAQ. CDR3 loop: CASSLLLAGGPGSSEQYF. CDR3 nucleotides: TGTGCCAGCAGCTTATTACTAGCGGGAGGTCCAGGGTCTAGCGAGCAGTACTTC.

The chain is built from TRBV29-1 and TRBJ2-7; the match to TRBD1 covers 7 bases. With V trimmed by 7 bases and J by 0 bases, 6 bases remained unmatched. The CDR3 is made up of 13 amino acids. In germline, CDR1 is SQVTM, CDR2 ANQGSEA. The CDR3 DNA follows: TGCAGCGCCCCTCGACAGGGCTCCTACGAGCAGTACTTC. This codes for CSAPRQGSYEQYF.

Only one count was recorded for this clone. Sequence at one end of the junction differs from germline and may be a read error. V is TRBV4-1 and J is TRBJ2-2, with 9 bases matching TRBD1. The V gene's germline CDR1 is MGHRA and CDR2 YSYEKL. The CDR3 sequence is 16 residues long. CDR3 DNA: TGCGCCAGCAGCCTGCGGGACAGGGTGAACTCCGGGGAGCTGTTTTTT. Amino acid sequence: CASSLRDRVNSGELFF.

The J gene is TRBJ2-7, the V gene TRBV5-4; 7 bases are a match to TRBD2. CDR3 length: 18 residues. Losses at the gene ends were 4 bases for V and 2 bases for J; bases not matched to a gene: 18. The germline V gene has CDR1 SGHNT and CDR2 YYREEE (reference sequence). In nucleotides, the CDR3 is TGTGCCAGCAGCCCGCCGGGTGGGGTCAGCGGGGCCCCCTACGAGCAGTACTTC. This sequence encodes CASSPPGGVSGAPYEQYF. Combining the CDR3 with reference TRBV5-4 and TRBJ2-7 gives the whole variable domain ETGVTQSPTHLIKTRGQQVTLRCSSQSGHNTVSWYQQALGQGPQFIFQYYREEENGRGNFPPRFSGLQFPNYSSELNVNALELDDSALYLCASSPPGGVSGAPYEQYFGPGTRLTVT.

The chain couples TRBV18 to TRBJ1-1; 9 bases agree with TRBD1. Germline trimming cut 2 bases from V and 3 bases from J; bases unmatched to any gene: 10. Germline CDR1 KGHSH, CDR2 LQKENI. CDR3 length: 17 amino acids. The CDR3 region is CASSPTGGLYSDTEAFF. CDR3 nucleotide sequence: TGTGCCAGCTCACCAACAGGGGGCTTATATAGTGACACTGAAGCTTTCTTT. Looking up the rest from reference TRBV18 and TRBJ1-1 gives the full variable domain: NAGVMQNPRHLVRRRGQEARLRCSPMKGHSHVYWYRQLPEEGLKFMVYLQKENIIDESGMPKERFSAEFPKEGPSILRIQQVVRGDSAAYFCASSPTGGLYSDTEAFFGQGTRLTVV.

This clone occurred once. The J gene is TRBJ1-4, the V gene TRBV5-1, with 8 positions matching TRBD1. Looked up from germline, CDR1 is SGHRS and CDR2 is YFSETQ. V lost 7 bases, J lost 5 bases, and 13 bases stayed unmatched. This CDR3 contains 16 residues. CDR3 coding DNA: TGCGCCAGCGCCGAAGACCCACAGGGGGGCAATGAAAAACTGTTTTTT. Translated: CASAEDPQGGNEKLFF.

This chain uses TRBV5-4 with TRBJ2-5, with D perhaps TRBD1 (5 bases). CDR1 and CDR2 (germline): SGHNT, YYREEE (reference sequence). The CDR3 length is 17 residues. V was clipped by 4 bases and J by 5 bases, with 24 bases between them. This chain's CDR3 is CASSPMVAGYSPETQYF. The CDR3 nucleotides read TGTGCCAGCAGCCCCATGGTGGCAGGGTACTCGCCGGAGACCCAGTACTTC.